The 14 T cell receptor beta chains listed next were all sequenced from one sample in a study of cytomegalovirus exposure and HLA in healthy donors. The PCR was carried out with 60 Vbeta primers and 13 Jbeta primers. Clones were sequenced by immunoSEQ multiplex PCR, and TCRdb holds only the in-frame ones, with some missing. This sample has approximately 120,000 clones, with around three quarters found just once. The source material was PBMCs. These receptors originate from a female donor in good health and CMV-seronegative.

Details on this clone: Mismatch with germline at one junction end may stem from a read error. The rearrangement uses TRBV7-9 and TRBJ1-1, with unresolved D. The CDR3 is made up of 11 amino acids. CDR1 is SEHNR, CDR2 FQNEAQ, per germline (reference sequence). The CDR3 nucleotides read TGTTCCAGCAGCTTTATCACTGAAGCTTTCTTT. Amino acids: CSSSFITEAFF.

This sequence joins TRBV5-4 and TRBJ2-3, with 8 nucleotides matching TRBD1. After removal of 3 bases from V and 2 bases from J, the junction contained 11 bases not matched to a gene. CDR1 and CDR2 from the germline V gene are SGHNT and YYREEE (reference sequence). The CDR3 is 17 residues long. CDR3 residues: CASSSSPTGGPTDTQYF. DNA of the CDR3: TGTGCCAGCAGCTCCTCTCCTACAGGGGGGCCCACAGATACGCAGTATTTT. Full variable domain (missing parts from reference TRBV5-4 and TRBJ2-3): ETGVTQSPTHLIKTRGQQVTLRCSSQSGHNTVSWYQQALGQGPQFIFQYYREEENGRGNFPPRFSGLQFPNYSSELNVNALELDDSALYLCASSSSPTGGPTDTQYFGPGTRLTVL.

This clone was counted a single time. V usage is TRBV18 and J usage is TRBJ1-4; 7 positions match TRBD1. With 3 bases clipped from V and 10 bases from J, the junction kept 20 bases outside the gene matches. The CDR3 covers 18 residues. Germline V gene data show CDR1 as KGHSH and CDR2 as LQKENI. CDR3 DNA sequence: TGTGCCAGCTCACCCGCCGAGGGGACAGCTTTGAGTGGTGGAAAACTGTTTTTT. This sequence encodes CASSPAEGTALSGGKLFF.

The chain carries TRBV11-2 and TRBJ2-3; TRBD2 is a possible D gene (6 bases). Deletions cut 8 bases from V and 2 bases from J, with 23 bases between. CDR1 is SGHAT and CDR2 is FQNNGV in the germline V gene. This CDR3 has 17 residues. The CDR3 spells CASRPVEGTGPTDTQYF. CDR3 DNA: TGTGCCAGCCGACCTGTGGAGGGCACTGGCCCCACAGATACGCAGTATTTT.

This clone has only a few counts. The chain joins TRBV6-5 to TRBJ2-7; D gene ambiguous. The CDR3 consists of 12 residues. V lost 5 bases, J lost 4 bases, and 9 bases lay in between. Germline values: CDR1 MNHEY, CDR2 SVGAGI. For the CDR3, the DNA is TGTGCCAGCAGTCCTGGGCCTTACGAGCAGTACTTC. Protein: CASSPGPYEQYF.

V usage is TRBV5-6 and J usage is TRBJ2-5; the match to TRBD2 covers 14 bases. The DNA end favors TRBJ2-7, so the J call may be wrong. Per germline, CDR1 SGHDT and CDR2 YYEEEE. CDR3 length: 17 amino acids. The CDR3 sequence is CASSLDVTSGGAYEQYF. The CDR3 DNA follows: TGTGCCAGCAGCTTGGATGTGACTAGCGGGGGGGCGTACGAGCAGTACTTC.

This clone appeared a few times. The chain carries TRBV6-1 and TRBJ2-7; D gene unclear. Trimming took 6 bases from V and 5 from J, leaving 14 bases between them. The germline CDR1 and CDR2 sequences are MNHNS and SASEGT. The CDR3 length is 13 residues. The CDR3 spells CASRTYPMDEQYF. CDR3 sequence (DNA): TGTGCCAGCAGGACTTACCCTATGGACGAGCAGTACTTC.

The V call is TRBV30, the J call TRBJ1-4, with a weak D call TRBD1 (5 bases). The CDR3 has 14 amino acids. V gave up 3 bases and J gave up 7 bases, with 15 bases separating them. The germline gives CDR1 GTSNPN, CDR2 SVGIG (reference sequence). The CDR3 is CAWRSGGSGEKLFF. The CDR3 coding sequence is TGTGCCTGGAGGAGCGGGGGGTCCGGTGAAAAACTGTTTTTT.

The chain employs TRBV10-3 and TRBJ1-4; weak D call: TRBD1 (5 bases). This CDR3 contains 16 residues. Germline V gene data show CDR1 as ENHRY and CDR2 as SYGVKD. Trimming took 3 bases from V and 0 from J, leaving 11 bases between them. DNA for the CDR3: TGTGCCATCAGTGATAGGGACTCTGCAACTAATGAAAAACTGTTTTTT. Translated, it gives CAISDRDSATNEKLFF.

This clone was counted only a few times. V gene TRBV7-6 combines with J gene TRBJ2-2; 7 positions agree with TRBD2. The germline CDR1 and CDR2 sequences are SGHVS and FNYEAQ. The CDR3 contains 17 residues. V shed 1 base, J shed 1 base, and the junction held 6 bases outside the gene matches. CDR3 region: CASSLVGAGLNTGELFF. The CDR3 DNA reads as TGTGCCAGCAGCTTAGTGGGAGCGGGGCTGAACACCGGGGAGCTGTTTTTT.

V gene TRBV6-6 combines with J gene TRBJ1-5, with a tentative D call TRBD1 (5 bases). V was cut by 7 bases and J by 0 bases, with 13 bases left in between. Germline CDR1 and CDR2: MNHNY and SVGAGI (reference sequence). The CDR3 is 15 amino acids. In nucleotides, the CDR3 is TGTGCCAGCACCCTGTTCGGGGGTAGCAATCAGCCCCAGCATTTT. It encodes CASTLFGGSNQPQHF.

V is TRBV7-6 and J is TRBJ1-5, with no clear D. Trimming took off 5 bases at V and 6 bases at J, with 20 bases between the two ends. Germline lookup yields CDR1 SGHVS and CDR2 FNYEAQ. This CDR3 has 16 amino acids. The CDR3 loop reads CASSREMWQPGQPQHF. The CDR3 DNA reads TGTGCCAGCAGCCGGGAAATGTGGCAGCCCGGTCAGCCCCAGCATTTT.

This chain joins TRBV15 and TRBJ2-5; D remains unclear. CDR1 and CDR2 (germline): LNHNV, YYDKDF (reference sequence). The CDR3 runs 12 residues. V was clipped by 9 bases and J by 3 bases, with 11 bases between them. The CDR3 nucleotides read TGTGCCACTGCGCTGCAGGAAGAGACCCAGTACTTC. Protein: CATALQEETQYF.

The V gene is TRBV30, the J gene TRBJ2-3, with D possibly TRBD1 on 6 matching bases. V lost 3 bases and J 10 bases, leaving 17 bases between the germline ends. Germline V gives CDR1 GTSNPN, CDR2 SVGIG (reference sequence). The CDR3 sequence is 13 residues long. The CDR3 DNA sequence: TGTGCCTGGAGCCACAGCCCAGGGGACGCGCAGTATTTT. It is translated as CAWSHSPGDAQYF. The variable domain in full, completed from reference TRBV30 and TRBJ2-3, reads SQTIHQWPATLVQPVGSPLSLECTVEGTSNPNLYWYRQAAGRGLQLLFYSVGIGQISSEVPQNLSASRPQDRQFILSSKKLLLSDSGFYLCAWSHSPGDAQYFGPGTRLTVL.